Only a few counts were recorded for the clone carrying this T cell receptor beta chain. Its cognate antigen is unknown. The data originate from a study of shared clonotypes between healthy human individuals. This CDR3 comprises 12 residues. Trimming took off 6 bases at V and 0 bases at J, with 6 bases between the two ends. Germline V lookup: CDR1 MNHNY, CDR2 SVGAGI (reference sequence). Whole-study results and caveats: Sharing of clonotypes among donors was expected to vary with sequencing depth.

The test was conducted at deep level. Replicate PCRs for unsorted PBMC used around 270 ng DNA (about 27,000 T cell genomes). Original methodology: Filtering differed because ImmunoSEQ produced junction-only sequences that carried no quality scores. Data came from immunoSEQ multiplex PCR; TCRdb stores just in-frame clones and leaves some out. That table furnishes V, J and clone size, whereas the DNA furnished D and trimming. The table lists over 95,000 clones, roughly 50% of them singletons. The chain uses TRBV6-6 and TRBJ2-7; no firm D call. Material for sequencing was PBMCs. The origin of this receptor is a woman aged 40-49 years in good health. Some clones in this sample may be carry-over from other donors' samples. The CDR3 nucleotides read TGTGCCAGCAGCCAATCCTCCTACGAGCAGTACTTC. Its translation is CASSQSSYEQYF.